This T cell receptor beta chain came from a study of blood T cell repertoires in COVID-19. Germline CDR1 and CDR2: MNHEY and SMNVEV (reference sequence). This CDR3 contains 15 residues. V was clipped by 4 bases and J by 0 bases, with 10 bases between them. Assay: immunoSEQ multiplex PCR; the TCRdb copy retains only in-frame clones and omits some. The table records 250,000 or so clones, around nine tenths of them present only once. The sequence was collected from a woman in her sixties or seventies with COVID-19, enrolled during active disease. Sequencing used peripheral blood. The rearrangement links TRBV27 to TRBJ2-1, with D perhaps TRBD2 (6 bases). CDR3 sequence (DNA): TGTGCCAGCAGTTCGGGGGTCAACTCCTACAATGAGCAGTTCTTC. Translating it yields CASSSGVNSYNEQFF.